This TCR beta chain was documented in a study of blood T cell repertoires in COVID-19. Study information: Samples taken during acute and convalescent COVID-19 were collected in the United States, Italy and Spain. PBMCs, B-cell-depleted T cells, or T cells were the source of the cDNA or gDNA that made up the material.

This CDR3 is 15 amino acids long. In the authors' workflow: Using reference gene primer amplification, nucleated cell counts were estimated. This table comes from immunoSEQ multiplex PCR, and its TCRdb copy is limited to in-frame clones, with some not included. V and J calls and clone size are those listed in that table; D and trimming were worked out from the DNA. The table has approximately 280,000 clones, roughly 90% seen once. The chain links TRBV21-1 to TRBJ1-2; the D segment call TRBD1 is taken from the table without a DNA check. TRBV21-1 is a recognized pseudogene. Input material: peripheral blood. This TCR derives from a man between 45 and 60 years old with acute or convalescent COVID-19. CDR3 sequence reads: CASSTLARDSDGYTF. The DNA of the CDR3 is TGTGCCAGCAGCACCTTGGCCCGGGACAGCGATGGCTACACCTTC.